This TCR beta chain was identified in a study of cytotoxic CD8 clonotypes in ibrutinib-treated CLL (dated by TCRdb to about 2021). For the study in its entirety: The cohort was composed of around twelve relapsed/refractory and around 14 treatment-naive patients; IGHV unmutated status was identified in around 17 patients. Cryopreserved peripheral blood mononuclear cells were collected before treatment, at response, and at either disease progression or sustained remission. An average of 255,043 productive templates and approximately 90,000 productive rearrangements was obtained per sample. Samples at response were collected after a median of roughly twelve months of treatment, with a range of 6 to 36 months. Of the approximately 86 participants in the trial, 26 had longitudinal samples available. Partial responses were observed in approximately 24 patients and complete responses in 2; after a median follow-up of 68 months, remission was maintained in roughly 14 patients and progression was observed in approximately 12. Broader findings and caveats from the paper: Public clonotypes were rare and either shrank or stayed stable during treatment, and the rise in clonality at ibrutinib response reflected expansion of private clonotypes. Baseline clonality exceeded that of age-matched healthy donors and correlated strongly with circulating CD8+ T-cell counts. Sampling times were not matched between patients in sustained remission and patients whose disease was progressing, and lymph node repertoires were not examined. Clonality rose at ibrutinib response, remained stable during sustained remission, and dropped back toward baseline at progression.

A few counts support this clone. Its antigen is still unknown. Per-base quality was not reported, and no clone a single base away is much larger than it. On a MiSeq, deep resolution sequencing aimed for a depth between 1 in 1 million and 1 in 200,000 T cells, with each clonotype covered 10x on average. The immunoSEQ hsTCRB Kit was used to generate the TCR beta libraries. Per the original workflow: ImmunoSEQ Data Assistant and ImmunoSEQ Analyzer were used for data analysis, and V, D and J genes were assigned according to IMGT definitions. Clonality, with values ranging from 0 to 1, was calculated as one minus the normalized Shannon entropy of productive rearrangement frequencies. Public clonotype analysis was restricted to overrepresented clonotypes comprising at least 0.05% of each patient's repertoire. Repertoires from some twelve age-matched healthy donors in immuneACCESS were used as clonality controls. As stored in TCRdb, this immuneACCESS dataset retains in-frame rearrangements with V and J assigned. A fraction of the clones does not appear; measured against another copy, unresolved V genes explain less than half of the discrepancy, and the remainder lacks a known reason. D and trimming come from the DNA, and the V and J calls and clone size come from that table. The sample table lists hundreds of thousands of clones, around four fifths of them with a count of one. In total, the top ten clones hold over 5.5% of the sample.

Approximately 2 micrograms of genomic DNA were extracted from cryopreserved PBMCs for TCR beta library preparation. Longitudinal blood samples from CLL patients on ibrutinib monotherapy underwent high-throughput TCR beta sequencing. The patients took part in an open-label, single-center phase 2 trial of ibrutinib monotherapy. CDR3 length: 15 amino acids, cysteine to phenylalanine. Only the CDR3 portion is preserved as DNA: 45 bases, with reading frame beginning at the first base. V gives up 5 bases and J gives up 7 bases, and the segment between their germline ends measures 21 bases. The germline V gene yields SGHNT for CDR1 and YENEEA for CDR2.

The sample in question was PBMCs, obtained before ibrutinib treatment. The sequence joins TRBV11-3 to TRBJ2-7; D gene: possibly TRBD2, on 6 matching bases. This TCR derives from a human donor with chronic lymphocytic leukemia. The CDR3 protein is CASSQGPGRTDEQYF. The DNA reads TGTGCCAGCAGCCAAGGTCCCGGGAGAACTGATGAGCAGTACTTC.